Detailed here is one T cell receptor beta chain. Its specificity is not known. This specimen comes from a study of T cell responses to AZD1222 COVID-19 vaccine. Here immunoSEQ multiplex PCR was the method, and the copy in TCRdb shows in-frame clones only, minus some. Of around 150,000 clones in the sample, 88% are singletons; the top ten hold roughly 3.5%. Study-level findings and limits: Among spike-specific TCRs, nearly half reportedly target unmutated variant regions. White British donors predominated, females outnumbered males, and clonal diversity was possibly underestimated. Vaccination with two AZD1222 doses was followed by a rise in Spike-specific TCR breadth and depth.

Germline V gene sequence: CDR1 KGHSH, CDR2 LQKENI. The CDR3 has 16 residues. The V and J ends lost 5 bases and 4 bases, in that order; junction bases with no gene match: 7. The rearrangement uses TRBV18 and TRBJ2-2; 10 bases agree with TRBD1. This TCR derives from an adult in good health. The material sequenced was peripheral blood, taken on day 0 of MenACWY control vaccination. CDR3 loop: CASSKLTGGRTGELFF. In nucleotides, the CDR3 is TGTGCCAGCTCAAAACTGACAGGGGGCCGCACCGGGGAGCTGTTTTTT. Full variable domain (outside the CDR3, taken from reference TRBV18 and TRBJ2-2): NAGVMQNPRHLVRRRGQEARLRCSPMKGHSHVYWYRQLPEEGLKFMVYLQKENIIDESGMPKERFSAEFPKEGPSILRIQQVVRGDSAAYFCASSKLTGGRTGELFFGEGSRLTVL.